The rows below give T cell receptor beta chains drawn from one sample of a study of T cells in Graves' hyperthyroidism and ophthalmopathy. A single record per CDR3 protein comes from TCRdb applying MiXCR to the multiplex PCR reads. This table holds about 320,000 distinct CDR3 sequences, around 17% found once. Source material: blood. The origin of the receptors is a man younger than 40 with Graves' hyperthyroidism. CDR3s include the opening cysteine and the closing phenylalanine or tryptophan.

CAISGDPRETQYF | 13 | TRBV10-3
CATSDRAGLGEAFF | 14 | TRBV24-1
CAIRDGGDTQYF | 12 | TRBV10-3
CAWGSGNTIYF | 11 | TRBV30
CASSPSTSRGPDTQYF | 16 | TRBV2
CASSAGQSLTDTQYF | 15 | TRBV7-3
CASSEAHRETQYF | 13 | TRBV25-1
CASSRHGGDTEAFF | 14 | TRBV25-1
CASRGGLGTDTQYF | 14 | TRBV4-1
CASSQNGRDLVETQYF | 16 | TRBV3-1
CSARDPTYLSPLHF | 14 | TRBV20-1
CASSSGLAGNLGKGEQYF | 18 | TRBV5-4
CASVTSGNVEQYF | 13 | TRBV2
CASSQSSGDTQYF | 13 | TRBV18
CASSGGVREQYF | 12 | TRBV6-1
CSAGQPQGEAFF | 12 | TRBV29-1
CASSQVGVYEQYF | 13 | TRBV3-1
CASSANRFLGTDTQYF | 16 | TRBV6-1
CASSGQGGFEETQYF | 15 | TRBV5-1
CTWGGVDNNEQFF | 13 | TRBV20-1
CASIRFTEAFF | 11 | TRBV12-3/TRBV12-4
CAWSVRGLRELFF | 13 | TRBV30